Reported below is one T cell receptor beta chain. Per the study methods: How many nucleated cells were present was estimated from reference gene primer amplification. Profiling relied on immunoSEQ multiplex PCR, and the TCRdb table lists in-frame clones only, not all of them. That table gives V, J and clone size, and the DNA gave D and trimming. The table has under 300,000 clones, about 88% seen once; the top ten hold approximately 2.1%. These data belong to a study of blood T cell repertoires in COVID-19. Study in general: Samples of COVID-19 (acute and convalescent) were obtained from the United States, Italy and Spain. T cells, B-cell-depleted T cells, or PBMCs supplied cDNA or gDNA.

The CDR3 covers 14 residues. From germline, CDR1 is SGHTA and CDR2 FQGNSA. V lost 3 bases and J 4 bases, leaving 13 bases between the germline ends. Sequenced input: peripheral blood. The rearrangement uses TRBV7-2 and TRBJ2-7; D call uncertain. This TCR came from a woman aged 40 to 50 who had recovered from COVID-19. This CDR3 is CASSFSSTLYEQYF. As DNA, the CDR3 is TGTGCCAGCAGCTTCTCTTCGACACTTTACGAGCAGTACTTC.